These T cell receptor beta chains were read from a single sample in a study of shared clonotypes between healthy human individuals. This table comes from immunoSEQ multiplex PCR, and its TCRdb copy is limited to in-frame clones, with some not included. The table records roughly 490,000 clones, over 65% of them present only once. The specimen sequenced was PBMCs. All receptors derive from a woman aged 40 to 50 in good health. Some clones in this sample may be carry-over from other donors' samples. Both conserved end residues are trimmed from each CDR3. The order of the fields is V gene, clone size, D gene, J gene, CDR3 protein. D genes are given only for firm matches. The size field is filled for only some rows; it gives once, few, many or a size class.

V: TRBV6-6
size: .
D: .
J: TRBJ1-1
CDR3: ASSSGDTGNTEAF

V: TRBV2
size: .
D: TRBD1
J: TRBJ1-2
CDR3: ASSGQGGNYGYT

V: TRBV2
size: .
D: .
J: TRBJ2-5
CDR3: ASSVSEETQY

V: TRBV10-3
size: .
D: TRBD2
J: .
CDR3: ATRTSGPESYEQY

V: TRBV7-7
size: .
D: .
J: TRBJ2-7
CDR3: ASSRDQTYEQY

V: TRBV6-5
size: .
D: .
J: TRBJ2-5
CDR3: ASSYSFSHQETQY

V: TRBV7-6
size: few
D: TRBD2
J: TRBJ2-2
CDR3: ASSLAPPGTSGVNTGELF

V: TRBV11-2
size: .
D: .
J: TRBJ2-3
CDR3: ASSLVAGSGSTDTQY

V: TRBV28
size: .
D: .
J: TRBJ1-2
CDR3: ASSLRGVGVYGYT

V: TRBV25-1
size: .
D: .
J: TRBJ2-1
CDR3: ASSLGLGGYNEQF

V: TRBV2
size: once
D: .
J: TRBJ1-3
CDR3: ASSETHSGNTIY

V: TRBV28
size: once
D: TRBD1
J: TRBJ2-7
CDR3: ASSLPTGRSSYEQY

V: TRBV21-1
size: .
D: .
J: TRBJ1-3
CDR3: GGTASGWVGEGSGNTIY

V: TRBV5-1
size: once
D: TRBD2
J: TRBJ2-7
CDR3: ASSQMTSGAYEQY

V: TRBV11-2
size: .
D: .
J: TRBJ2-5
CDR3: ASSPRAQETQY

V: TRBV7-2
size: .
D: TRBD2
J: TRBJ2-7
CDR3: ASSAREGHYEQY

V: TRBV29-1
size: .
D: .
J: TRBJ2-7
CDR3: SVAVGQGYEQY

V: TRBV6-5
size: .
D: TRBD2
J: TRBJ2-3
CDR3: ASSYSREGSTDTQY

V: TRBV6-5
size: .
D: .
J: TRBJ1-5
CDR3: AGRAGTAVVGPQH

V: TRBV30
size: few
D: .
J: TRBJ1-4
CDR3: AWSVSGQELEKLF

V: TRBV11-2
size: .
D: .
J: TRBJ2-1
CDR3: ASSLVDEQF

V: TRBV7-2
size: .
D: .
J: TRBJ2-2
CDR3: ASSLMLNTGELF

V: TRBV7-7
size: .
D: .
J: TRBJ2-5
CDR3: ASSLGGTLETQY

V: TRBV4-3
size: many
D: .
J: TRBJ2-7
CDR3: ASSQGLGAYEQY

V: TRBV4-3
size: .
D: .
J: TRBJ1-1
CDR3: ASSQDGGSPNTEAF

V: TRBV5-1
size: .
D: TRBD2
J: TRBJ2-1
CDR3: ASSEIGGSSYNEQF

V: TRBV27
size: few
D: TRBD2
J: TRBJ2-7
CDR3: ASSLAGGQTEQY

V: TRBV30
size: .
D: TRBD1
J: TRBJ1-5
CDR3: AWSVRQGLEPQH

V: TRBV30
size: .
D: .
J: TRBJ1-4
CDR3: AWSVIRGLGEKLF

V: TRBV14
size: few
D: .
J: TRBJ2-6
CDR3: ASSQQFSGANVLT

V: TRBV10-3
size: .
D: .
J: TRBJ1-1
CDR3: AIRDSANTEAF

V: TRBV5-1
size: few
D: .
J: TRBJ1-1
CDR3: ASSRGGGGTEAF

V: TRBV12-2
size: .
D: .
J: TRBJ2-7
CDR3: ASRLSPGDTEYEQY

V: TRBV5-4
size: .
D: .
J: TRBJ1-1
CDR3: ASSLGRGGTNTEAF

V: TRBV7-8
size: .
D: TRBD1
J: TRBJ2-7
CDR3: ASSFQDRIYEQY

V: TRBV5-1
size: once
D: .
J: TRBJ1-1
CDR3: ASSLSPDRRSRAF

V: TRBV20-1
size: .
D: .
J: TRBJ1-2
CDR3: SAYIDYGYT

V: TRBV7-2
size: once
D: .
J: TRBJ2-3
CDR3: ASSLALSSGDLTDTQY

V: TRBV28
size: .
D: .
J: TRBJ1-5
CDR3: ASSYVGGYSNQPQH

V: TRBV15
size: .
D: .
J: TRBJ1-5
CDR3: ATSVGNQPQH

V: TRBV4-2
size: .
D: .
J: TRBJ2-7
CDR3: ASSQERQGHTYEQY

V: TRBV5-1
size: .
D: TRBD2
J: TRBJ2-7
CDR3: ASSLVGSGSSYEQY

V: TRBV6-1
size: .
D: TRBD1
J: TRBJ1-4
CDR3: ASRQAGTGDEKLF

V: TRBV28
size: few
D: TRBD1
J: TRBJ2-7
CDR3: ASRGDRGDNPYEQY

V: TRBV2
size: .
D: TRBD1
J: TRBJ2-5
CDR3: ASSNDRGQY

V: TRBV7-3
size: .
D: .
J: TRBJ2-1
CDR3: ASSLSPADNEQF

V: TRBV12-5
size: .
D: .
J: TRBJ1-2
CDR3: ASGLITGGGYT

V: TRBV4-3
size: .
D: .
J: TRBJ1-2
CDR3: ASSQDQVDYGYT

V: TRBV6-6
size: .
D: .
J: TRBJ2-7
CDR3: ASSYSRGHEQY

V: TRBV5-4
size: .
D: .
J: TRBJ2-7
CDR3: ASSLEVGNVEQY

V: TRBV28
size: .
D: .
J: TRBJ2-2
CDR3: ASSFRVANTGELF

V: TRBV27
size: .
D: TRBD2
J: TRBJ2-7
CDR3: ASSLPRGAGGPYEQY

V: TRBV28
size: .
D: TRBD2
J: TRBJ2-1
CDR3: ASSFLGASAGGTYNEQF

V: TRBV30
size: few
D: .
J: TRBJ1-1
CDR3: AWSGAEFGNTEAF

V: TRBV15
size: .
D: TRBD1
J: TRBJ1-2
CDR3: ATRPTSRTGFPYGYT

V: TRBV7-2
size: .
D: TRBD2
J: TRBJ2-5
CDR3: ASSLGGGDLETQY

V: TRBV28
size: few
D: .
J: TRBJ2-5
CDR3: ASRTPTGDIQETQY